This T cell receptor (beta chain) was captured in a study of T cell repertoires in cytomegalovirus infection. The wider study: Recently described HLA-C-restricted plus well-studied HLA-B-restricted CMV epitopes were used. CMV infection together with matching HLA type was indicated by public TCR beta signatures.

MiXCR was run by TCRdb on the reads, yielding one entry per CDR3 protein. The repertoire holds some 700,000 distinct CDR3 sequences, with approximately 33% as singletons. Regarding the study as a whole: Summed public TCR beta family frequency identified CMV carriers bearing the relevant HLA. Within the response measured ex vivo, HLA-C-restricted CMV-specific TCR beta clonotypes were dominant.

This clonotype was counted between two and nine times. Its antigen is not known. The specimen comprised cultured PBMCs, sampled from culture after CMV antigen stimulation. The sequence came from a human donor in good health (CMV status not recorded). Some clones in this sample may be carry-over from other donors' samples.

As DNA, the CDR3 is TGTGCCAGCAGTCGCCCGGGCGGTAACTACGAGCAGTACTTC. It specifies CASSRPGGNYEQYF. This chain uses TRBV12-3 or TRBV12-4 with TRBJ2-7; D unclear. CDR3 length: 14 residues. V dropped 5 bases and J dropped 3 bases, with 14 bases sitting between them.